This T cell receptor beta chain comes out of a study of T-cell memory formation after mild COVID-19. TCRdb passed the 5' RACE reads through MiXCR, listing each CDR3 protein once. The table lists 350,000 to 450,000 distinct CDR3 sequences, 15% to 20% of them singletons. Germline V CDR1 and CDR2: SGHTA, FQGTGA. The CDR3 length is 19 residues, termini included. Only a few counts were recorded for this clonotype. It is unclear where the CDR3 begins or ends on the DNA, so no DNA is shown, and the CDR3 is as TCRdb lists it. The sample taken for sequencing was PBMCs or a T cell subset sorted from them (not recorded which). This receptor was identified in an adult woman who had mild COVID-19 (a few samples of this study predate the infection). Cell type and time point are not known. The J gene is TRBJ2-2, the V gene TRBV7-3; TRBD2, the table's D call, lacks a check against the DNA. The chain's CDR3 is CASSFPSGSVLRAPGSCFF.